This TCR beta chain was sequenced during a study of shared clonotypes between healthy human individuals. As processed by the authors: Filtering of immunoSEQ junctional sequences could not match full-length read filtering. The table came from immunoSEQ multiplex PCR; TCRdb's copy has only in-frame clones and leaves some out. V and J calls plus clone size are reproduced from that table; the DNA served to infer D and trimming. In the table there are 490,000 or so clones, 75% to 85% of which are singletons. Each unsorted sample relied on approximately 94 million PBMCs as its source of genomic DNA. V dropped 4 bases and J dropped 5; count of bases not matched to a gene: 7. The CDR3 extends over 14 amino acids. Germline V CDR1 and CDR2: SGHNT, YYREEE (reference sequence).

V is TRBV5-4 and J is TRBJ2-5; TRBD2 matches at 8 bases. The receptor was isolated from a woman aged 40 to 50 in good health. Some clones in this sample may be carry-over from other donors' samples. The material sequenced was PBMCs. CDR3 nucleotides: TGTGCCAGCAGCATACGACAGCGGGAGGAGACCCAGTACTTC. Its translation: CASSIRQREETQYF.